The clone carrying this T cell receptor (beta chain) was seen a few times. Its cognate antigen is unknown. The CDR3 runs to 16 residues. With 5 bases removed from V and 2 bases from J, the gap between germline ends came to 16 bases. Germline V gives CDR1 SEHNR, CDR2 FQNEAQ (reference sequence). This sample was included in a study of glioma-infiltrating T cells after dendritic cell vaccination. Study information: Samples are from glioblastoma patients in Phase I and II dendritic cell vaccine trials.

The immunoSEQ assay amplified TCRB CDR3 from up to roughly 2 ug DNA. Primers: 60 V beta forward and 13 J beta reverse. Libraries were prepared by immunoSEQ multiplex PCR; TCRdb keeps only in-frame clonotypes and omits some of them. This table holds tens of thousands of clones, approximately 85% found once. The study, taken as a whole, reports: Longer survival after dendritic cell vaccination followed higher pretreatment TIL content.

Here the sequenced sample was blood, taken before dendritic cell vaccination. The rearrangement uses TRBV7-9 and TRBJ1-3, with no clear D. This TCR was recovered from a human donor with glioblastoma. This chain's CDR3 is CASSPNGGEPGNTIYF. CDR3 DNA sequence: TGTGCCAGCAGCCCCAACGGCGGCGAACCTGGAAACACCATATATTTT.